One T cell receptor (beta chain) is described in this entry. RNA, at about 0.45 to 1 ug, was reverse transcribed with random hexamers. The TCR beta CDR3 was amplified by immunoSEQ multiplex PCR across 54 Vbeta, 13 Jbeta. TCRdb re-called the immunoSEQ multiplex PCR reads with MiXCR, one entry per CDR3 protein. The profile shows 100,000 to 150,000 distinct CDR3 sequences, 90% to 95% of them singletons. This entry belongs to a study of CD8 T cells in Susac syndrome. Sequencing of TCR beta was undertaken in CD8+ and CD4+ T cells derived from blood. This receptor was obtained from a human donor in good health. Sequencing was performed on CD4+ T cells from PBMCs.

The CDR3: CASSQEWRQYF. CDR3 bases: TGTGCCAGCAGCCAGGAGTGGAGGCAGTACTTC. The V gene is TRBV14, the J gene TRBJ2-7; no clear D gene. V gave up 3 bases and J gave up 9 bases, with 9 bases separating them. Per germline, CDR1 SGHDN and CDR2 FVKESK. CDR3 length equals 11 residues.